The text below deals with one T cell receptor beta chain. The sample belongs to a study of T cells in Graves' hyperthyroidism and ophthalmopathy. Study-wide context: Blood was drawn when the patient was first diagnosed and still untreated.

Patients counted as stable if ophthalmopathy did not develop within 18 months. Exclusion of a patient resulted from uncontrolled infection, other autoimmune disease, pregnancy or lactation. Trimming cost V 3 bases and J 8 bases; bases outside gene matches: 4. This CDR3 contains 14 residues. TCR beta CDR3 sequences were amplified from RNA transcripts. The HTBI set primed first-round TCR CDR3 RT-PCR. MiXCR was run by TCRdb on the multiplex PCR reads, yielding one entry per CDR3 protein. The data hold more than 300,000 distinct CDR3 sequences, with approximately 15% observed a single time. Sequencing input: blood. This sequence was found in a woman in her sixties or seventies with Graves' hyperthyroidism. This sequence joins TRBV12-3 or TRBV12-4 and TRBJ1-6, with 7 bases aligning to TRBD1. CDR3 amino acids: CASSFEGAYSPLHF. The CDR3 coding sequence is TGTGCCAGCAGTTTCGAGGGGGCCTATTCACCCCTCCACTTT.